Below, 27 T cell receptor beta chains from the same sample are listed, as sequenced in a study of CD8 T cells in ankylosing spondylitis. TCRdb recomputed calls from the 5' RACE reads with MiXCR, one row per CDR3 protein. The sample shows under 150,000 distinct CDR3 sequences, roughly an eighth of them seen only once. Sequencing was performed on blood, either unsorted or a sorted T cell fraction (not recorded which). The receptor set was obtained from a female donor with ankylosing spondylitis or in good health (not recorded which).

This clonotype occurred many times. The gene calls are TRBV6-5 and TRBJ2-3; D is unresolved. Per the germline V gene, CDR1 is MNHEY and CDR2 is SVGAGI. V was cut by 0 bases and J by 4 bases, with 11 bases left in between. This CDR3 region has 15 residues. Here the CDR3 reads CASSYSTTAADTQYF. The CDR3 region has the DNA TGTGCCAGCAGTTACTCGACCACGGCGGCAGATACGCAGTATTTT.

This clonotype was detected a few times. V gene TRBV20-1 combines with J gene TRBJ2-3; TRBD1 agrees at 8 bases. Germline V gene sequence: CDR1 DFQATT, CDR2 SNEGSKA (reference sequence). CDR3 length: 14 amino acids. V gave up 4 bases and J gave up 6 bases; unmatched junction bases: 9. The DNA for the CDR3 is TGCAGTGCTATAGAAACAGGGGGAAGGGATACGCAGTATTTT. Amino acid sequence: CSAIETGGRDTQYF.

This clonotype was found many times. V gene TRBV5-1 combines with J gene TRBJ2-3; D tentatively fits TRBD1 or TRBD2 (5 bases each). V lost 4 bases and J lost 4, with 13 bases in between. The germline V gene has CDR1 SGHRS and CDR2 YFSETQ. This CDR3 has 14 residues. CDR3 sequence: CASSKGTVPDTQYF. In DNA form, the CDR3 reads TGCGCCAGCAGCAAGGGGACCGTACCAGATACGCAGTATTTT.

This clonotype was counted ten times or more. This chain uses TRBV7-2 with TRBJ2-5; possible D gene TRBD1, 6 bases. The CDR3 is 15 amino acids. The germline CDR1 and CDR2 sequences are SGHTA and FQGNSA. The V and J ends lost 5 bases and 0 bases respectively, with 13 bases between them. The CDR3 region has the DNA TGTGCCAGCAGCCCTCGTCACAGGGACCAAGAGACCCAGTACTTC. Residues: CASSPRHRDQETQYF.

This clonotype was seen just once. The V call is TRBV25-1, the J call TRBJ2-1; no definite D call. Looked up from germline, CDR1 is MGHDK and CDR2 is SYGVNS. The V and J ends lost 4 bases and 8 bases respectively, with 9 bases between them. The CDR3 is made up of 12 amino acids. In nucleotides, the CDR3 is TGTGCCAGCAGTGGACCCGCGCATGAGCAGTTCTTC. It specifies CASSGPAHEQFF.

The CDR3 reads CASSQGWQGDFGYTF. CDR3 nucleotides: TGTGCCAGCAGCCAAGGCTGGCAGGGGGACTTCGGCTACACCTTC. The chain joins TRBV3-1 to TRBJ1-2; TRBD1 matches 7 bases. This CDR3 has 15 residues. The V segment lost 1 base and the J segment 8 bases; nucleotides outside the gene matches: 10. The germline V gene encodes CDR1 LGHDT and CDR2 YNNKEL (reference sequence).

This clonotype was seen many times. The gene calls are TRBV29-1 and TRBJ1-1, with a weak D call TRBD1 (6 bases). Germline CDR1 and CDR2: SQVTM and ANQGSEA. Trimming removed 6 bases at V and 5 bases at J, with 19 bases between. The CDR3 has 14 residues. DNA for the CDR3: TGCAGCGTCCGCGTACAAACAGGGATTACTGAAGCTTTCTTT. Translation gives CSVRVQTGITEAFF.

This clonotype was observed many times. This chain uses TRBV5-1 with TRBJ1-2, with a weak D call TRBD1 (5 bases). The length of the CDR3 is 14 residues. The V gene lost 0 bases and the J gene lost 1 base, with 7 bases spanning the gap. From germline, CDR1 is SGHRS and CDR2 YFSETQ. The CDR3 region has the DNA TGCGCCAGCAGCTTGGAGGGGTTTAACTATGGCTACACCTTC. It is translated as CASSLEGFNYGYTF.

The DNA of the CDR3 is TGTGCCAGCAGCCGACAGGGGGCCCTTTCGGATACGCAGTATTTT. As protein: CASSRQGALSDTQYF. The chain couples TRBV14 to TRBJ2-3; 10 bases align to TRBD1. Looked up from germline, CDR1 is SGHDN and CDR2 is FVKESK. The CDR3 runs to 15 residues. V lost 4 bases, J lost 6 bases, and 7 bases stayed unmatched.

The sample holds a few counts of this clonotype. The chain has TRBV5-1 and TRBJ2-5; 7 bases align to TRBD2. CDR3 length: 15 amino acids. With V trimmed by 2 bases and J by 4 bases, 8 bases remained unmatched. The V gene's germline CDR1 is SGHRS and CDR2 YFSETQ. The CDR3 nucleotides are TGCGCCAGCAGCTTTGGAGCGGGGAGCGGAGAGACCCAGTACTTC. Its protein is CASSFGAGSGETQYF.

This clonotype appeared a few times. The chain uses TRBV12-3 or TRBV12-4 and TRBJ2-7; TRBD2 agrees at 9 bases. The CDR3 spans 15 residues. After removal of 7 bases from V and 10 bases from J, the junction contained 17 bases not matched to a gene. This chain's CDR3 is CASTHRASGALEQYF. CDR3 in DNA: TGTGCCAGCACCCATAGGGCTAGCGGGGCCCTAGAACAGTACTTC.

This clonotype has more than one count but fewer than ten. The gene calls are TRBV7-6 and TRBJ2-1; weak D call: TRBD2 (5 bases). This CDR3 spans 15 amino acids. Trimming took off 4 bases at V and 4 bases at J, with 14 bases between the two ends. Germline lookup yields CDR1 SGHVS and CDR2 FNYEAQ. The CDR3 DNA follows: TGTGCCAGCAGCTCGGGAATGGGCAGTTACAATGAGCAGTTCTTC. Translating gives CASSSGMGSYNEQFF.

This clonotype was detected a few times. This chain uses TRBV12-3 or TRBV12-4 with TRBJ2-1, with D possibly being TRBD2 (5 bases). CDR3 size: 14 residues. V was shortened by 2 bases and J by 6 bases, with 11 bases between the two germline ends. This CDR3 is CASSLSDWPNEQFF. For the CDR3, the DNA is TGTGCCAGCAGTTTATCGGACTGGCCCAATGAGCAGTTCTTC.

This clonotype was picked up many times. This chain joins TRBV7-2 and TRBJ2-5; 7 bases match TRBD2. Looked up from germline, CDR1 is SGHTA and CDR2 is FQGNSA. This CDR3 has 14 residues. Trimming removed 1 base from V and 5 bases from J; junction bases left unmatched: 4. Written as DNA, the CDR3 is TGTGCCAGCAGCTTAGGGACTAGTGGCGAGACCCAGTACTTC. This translates into CASSLGTSGETQYF.

This clonotype appeared a few times. This chain links TRBV5-1 with TRBJ2-3, with 8 bases lining up with TRBD1. The CDR3 runs to 16 residues. Germline V lookup: CDR1 SGHRS, CDR2 YFSETQ. After removal of 0 bases from V and 3 bases from J, the junction contained 6 bases not matched to a gene. The CDR3 DNA sequence: TGCGCCAGCAGCTTGGGGACAGGGTTTGCTACAGATACGCAGTATTTT. This gives the protein CASSLGTGFATDTQYF.

This clonotype was counted many times. V gene TRBV6-5 combines with J gene TRBJ2-7; D may be TRBD1 (5 bases). CDR1 and CDR2 from the germline V gene are MNHEY and SVGAGI. Trimming stripped 2 bases from V and 6 bases from J, with 11 bases between. The CDR3 spans 13 residues. The CDR3 DNA follows: TGTGCCAGCAGTTACAGGCAGGGAAGCGAGCAGTACTTC. It translates to CASSYRQGSEQYF.

The V call is TRBV27, the J call TRBJ2-1; D unresolved. This CDR3 has 18 amino acids. V was shortened by 5 bases and J by 0 bases, with 20 bases between the two germline ends. From germline, CDR1 is MNHEY and CDR2 SMNVEV (reference sequence). This CDR3 is CASSPVKVWGSSYNEQFF. The CDR3 coding sequence is TGTGCCAGCAGTCCCGTAAAGGTTTGGGGAAGCTCCTACAATGAGCAGTTCTTC.

This clonotype came up many times. This chain uses TRBV20-1 with TRBJ1-1; D is perhaps TRBD1 (6 bases). CDR3 length: 12 amino acids. From germline, CDR1 is DFQATT and CDR2 SNEGSKA (reference sequence). CDR3 sequence: CHALRGDTEAFF. In DNA form, the CDR3 reads TGCCATGCGCTGAGGGGGGACACTGAAGCTTTCTTT.

The J gene is TRBJ2-1, the V gene TRBV5-4; D not certain. Germline CDR1 reads SGHNT; CDR2 reads YYREEE (reference sequence). This CDR3 contains 15 residues. V lost 2 bases, J lost 9 bases, and 18 bases lay in between. This CDR3 is CASSFQGSSTGEQFF. The CDR3 DNA reads TGTGCCAGCAGCTTTCAAGGCAGTTCCACCGGTGAGCAGTTCTTC.

About this clonotype itself: This sequence may be a read error, since a much larger clone differs from it by one base. V usage is TRBV20-1 and J usage is TRBJ2-2; 10 nucleotides match TRBD2. This CDR3 has 14 amino acids. Germline values: CDR1 DFQATT, CDR2 SNEGSKA (reference sequence). The DNA for the CDR3 is TGCAGTGTCTGGACTAGCGGATCTACCGGGGAGCTGCTTTTT. It yields the protein CSVWTSGSTGELLF.

In this sample, this clonotype turned up a few times. The chain is built from TRBV3-1 and TRBJ2-7; 9 bases map to TRBD2. The germline CDR1 and CDR2 sequences are LGHDT and YNNKEL (reference sequence). J was trimmed by 0 bases and V by 1 base; bases with no gene match: 10. This CDR3 spans 18 amino acids. The CDR3 protein is CASSQGRPAGGNSYEQYF. As DNA, the CDR3 is TGTGCCAGCAGCCAAGGACGGCCGGCGGGGGGGAACTCCTACGAGCAGTACTTC.

In this sample, this clonotype turned up a few times. This chain connects TRBV15 to TRBJ2-5, with 8 bases fitting TRBD2. Trimming removed 1 base from V and 5 bases from J; junction bases left unmatched: 6. The CDR3 length is 15 residues. Per germline, CDR1 LNHNV and CDR2 YYDKDF (reference sequence). DNA of the CDR3: TGTGCCACCAGCAGAGGTTCGGGGGGGGTGGAGACCCAGTACTTC. Its translation: CATSRGSGGVETQYF.

J is TRBJ2-1 and V is TRBV11-1; 10 bases are shared with TRBD1. The trim removed 9 bases at V and 7 bases at J, leaving 12 bases unmatched. The CDR3 covers 15 residues. Germline lookup yields CDR1 SGHAT and CDR2 FQDESV (reference sequence). CDR3 region: CASGQGVGVGNEQFF. CDR3 coding DNA: TGTGCCAGTGGACAGGGGGTAGGTGTAGGGAATGAGCAGTTCTTC.

This clonotype has just a few counts. The rearrangement joins TRBV11-2 to TRBJ1-1, with 8 nucleotides matching TRBD1. This CDR3 region has 14 residues. V was pared by 5 bases and J by 11 bases, with 13 bases of the junction left unmatched. The V gene's germline CDR1 is SGHAT and CDR2 FQNNGV. DNA of the CDR3: TGTGCCAGCAGCCAGACAGGGGCGGCGGTTGTGGCTTTCTTT. Its translation: CASSQTGAAVVAFF.

As to this clonotype: This may stem from a read error, because a much larger clone lies one nucleotide away. It is likely a read error, because the conserved phenylalanine at the end of the CDR3 is missing. This sequence joins TRBV12-3 or TRBV12-4 and TRBJ2-2, with D unclear. The CDR3 is 14 residues long. V was clipped by 6 bases and J by 1 base, with 9 bases between them. CDR3 coding DNA: TGTGCCAGCAGAGGAGCTCTGAACACCGGGGAGCTGTTTTTG. Translating it yields CASRGALNTGELFL.

The rearrangement joins TRBV7-2 to TRBJ2-3; no firm D call. Germline CDR1 is SGHTA and CDR2 is FQGNSA. The CDR3 consists of 11 residues. Trimming pared 2 bases from V and 6 bases from J, leaving 3 bases between. The CDR3 coding sequence is TGTGCCAGCAGCTTACCGGATACGCAGTATTTT. Translation gives CASSLPDTQYF.

This clonotype was detected many times. The J gene is TRBJ2-2, the V gene TRBV10-2, with D possibly called TRBD1 or TRBD2 (5 bases each). Deletions cut 4 bases from V and 0 bases from J, with 6 bases between. Germline loops: CDR1 WSHSY, CDR2 SAAADI. The CDR3 totals 14 residues. CDR3 nucleotides: TGCGCCAGCAGTGTGGGGGCGAACACCGGGGAGCTGTTTTTT. Translating gives CASSVGANTGELFF.